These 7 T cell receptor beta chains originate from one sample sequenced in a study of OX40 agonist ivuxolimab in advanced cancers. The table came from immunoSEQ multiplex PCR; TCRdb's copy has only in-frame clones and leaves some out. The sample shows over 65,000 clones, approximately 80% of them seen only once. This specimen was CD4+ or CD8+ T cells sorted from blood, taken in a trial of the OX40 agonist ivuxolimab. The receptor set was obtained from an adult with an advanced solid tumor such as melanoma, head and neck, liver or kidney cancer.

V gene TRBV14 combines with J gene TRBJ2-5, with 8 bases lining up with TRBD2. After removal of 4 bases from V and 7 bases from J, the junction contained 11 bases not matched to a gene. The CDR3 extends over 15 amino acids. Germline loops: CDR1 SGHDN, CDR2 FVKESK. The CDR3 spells CASSPSMSGRGTQYF. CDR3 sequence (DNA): TGTGCCAGCAGCCCTTCCATGAGCGGGAGAGGGACCCAGTACTTC.

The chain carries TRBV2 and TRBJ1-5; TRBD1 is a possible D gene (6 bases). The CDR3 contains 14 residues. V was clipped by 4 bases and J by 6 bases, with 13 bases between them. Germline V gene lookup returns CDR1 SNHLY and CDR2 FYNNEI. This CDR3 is CASSAGGAVQPQHF. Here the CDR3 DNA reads TGTGCCAGCAGTGCCGGGGGGGCGGTTCAGCCCCAGCATTTT.

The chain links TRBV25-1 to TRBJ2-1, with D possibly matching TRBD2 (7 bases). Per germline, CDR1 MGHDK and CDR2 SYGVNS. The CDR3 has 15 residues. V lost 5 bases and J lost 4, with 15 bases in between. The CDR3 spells CASSTAGAGYNEQFF. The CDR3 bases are TGTGCCAGCAGTACCGCGGGGGCAGGTTACAATGAGCAGTTCTTC.

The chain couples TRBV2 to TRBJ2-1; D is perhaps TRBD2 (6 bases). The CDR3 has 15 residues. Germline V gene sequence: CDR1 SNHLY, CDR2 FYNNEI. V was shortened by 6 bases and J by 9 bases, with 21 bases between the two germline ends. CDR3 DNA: TGTGCCAGCAGCACCGGGACTCGGCAATCGGGTGAGCAGTTCTTC. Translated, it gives CASSTGTRQSGEQFF.

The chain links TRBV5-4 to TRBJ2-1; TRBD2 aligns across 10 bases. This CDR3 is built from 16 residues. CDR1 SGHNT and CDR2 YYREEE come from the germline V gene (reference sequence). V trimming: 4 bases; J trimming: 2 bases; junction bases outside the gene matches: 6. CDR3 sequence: CASSQSGGAAYNEQFF. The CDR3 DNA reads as TGTGCCAGCAGCCAAAGCGGGGGGGCGGCCTACAATGAGCAGTTCTTC.

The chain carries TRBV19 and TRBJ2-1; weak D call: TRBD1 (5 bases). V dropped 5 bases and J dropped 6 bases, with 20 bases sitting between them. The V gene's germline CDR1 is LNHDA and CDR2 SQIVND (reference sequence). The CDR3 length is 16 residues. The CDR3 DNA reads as TGTGCCAGTAGTGTCCGCCAGGGAACCCTACTCAATGAGCAGTTCTTC. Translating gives CASSVRQGTLLNEQFF.

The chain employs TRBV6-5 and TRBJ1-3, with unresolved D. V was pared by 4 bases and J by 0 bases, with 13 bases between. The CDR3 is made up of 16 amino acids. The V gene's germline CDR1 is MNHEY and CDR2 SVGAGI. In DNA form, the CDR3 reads TGTGCCAGCAGTTCTACCTCCGACATCTCTGGAAACACCATATATTTT. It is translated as CASSSTSDISGNTIYF.